This TCR beta chain was found in a study of blood T cell repertoires in COVID-19. Study-level background: Whether acute or convalescent, the COVID-19 samples came from the United States, Italy and Spain.

Sequencing was performed with immunoSEQ multiplex PCR; in TCRdb, only in-frame clones are kept and a portion is missing. The repertoire has approximately 150,000 clones, more than 75% of them found once; the top ten carry roughly 2%. CDR3 size: 16 residues. Germline assignment: CDR1 SGHTA and CDR2 FQGNSA. Trimming cost V 1 base and J 0 bases, with 10 bases left between them. The V and J genes are TRBV7-2 and TRBJ2-1, with D tentatively TRBD2 (5 bases). Sample: peripheral blood. This receptor was identified in a man in his fifties or sixties who had recovered from COVID-19. The CDR3 loop is CASSLDRTGSYNEQFF. The CDR3 DNA reads TGTGCCAGCAGCTTAGATAGGACTGGCTCCTACAATGAGCAGTTCTTC.